This T cell receptor beta chain is from a study of cytomegalovirus exposure and HLA in healthy donors. Study findings and constraints: Earlier analysis yielded a pattern in which most TCR beta V segments were productive about 90% or about 30% of the time.

This CDR3 has 14 residues. The ends lost 5 bases at V and 6 bases at J; junction bases unmatched: 7. CDR1 SQVTM and CDR2 ANQGSEA come from the germline V gene. The PCR ran on 60 Vbeta and 13 Jbeta primers. Libraries were prepared by immunoSEQ multiplex PCR; TCRdb keeps only in-frame clonotypes and omits some of them. The sample lists 150,000 to 200,000 clones, roughly 70% occurring once. With respect to this clone: Its antigen is unidentified.

The sample taken for sequencing was PBMCs. V usage is TRBV29-1 and J usage is TRBJ2-1; 10 nucleotides agree with TRBD1. The source is a man aged 35-49 years in good health and CMV-seropositive. The CDR3: CSVLGTGVGNEQFF. In DNA, the CDR3 is TGCAGCGTTTTGGGGACAGGGGTCGGCAATGAGCAGTTCTTC.